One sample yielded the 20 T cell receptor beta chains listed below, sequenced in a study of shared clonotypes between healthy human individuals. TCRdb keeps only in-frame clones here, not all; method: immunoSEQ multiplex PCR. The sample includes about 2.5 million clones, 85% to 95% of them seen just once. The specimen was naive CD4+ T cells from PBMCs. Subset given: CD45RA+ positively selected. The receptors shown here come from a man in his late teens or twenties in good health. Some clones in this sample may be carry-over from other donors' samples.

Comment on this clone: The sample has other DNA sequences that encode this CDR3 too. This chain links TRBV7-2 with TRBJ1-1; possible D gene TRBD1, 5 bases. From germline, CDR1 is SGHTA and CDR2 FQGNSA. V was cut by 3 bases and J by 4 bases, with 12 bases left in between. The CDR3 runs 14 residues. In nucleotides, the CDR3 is TGTGCCAGCAGCTTGGGCAGGGAGGGCACTGAAGCTTTCTTT. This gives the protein CASSLGREGTEAFF.

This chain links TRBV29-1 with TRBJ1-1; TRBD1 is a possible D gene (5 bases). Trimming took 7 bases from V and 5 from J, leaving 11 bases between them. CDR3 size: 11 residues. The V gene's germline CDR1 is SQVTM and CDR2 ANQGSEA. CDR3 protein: CSAEQETEAFF. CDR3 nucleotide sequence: TGCAGCGCAGAACAGGAAACTGAAGCTTTCTTT.

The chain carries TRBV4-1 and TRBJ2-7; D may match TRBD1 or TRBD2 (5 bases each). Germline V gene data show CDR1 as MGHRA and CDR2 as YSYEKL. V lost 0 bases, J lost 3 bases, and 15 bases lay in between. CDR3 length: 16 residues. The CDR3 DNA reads TGCGCCAGCAGCCAAGACCCCGGGACCGTAAGCTACGAGCAGTACTTC. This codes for CASSQDPGTVSYEQYF.

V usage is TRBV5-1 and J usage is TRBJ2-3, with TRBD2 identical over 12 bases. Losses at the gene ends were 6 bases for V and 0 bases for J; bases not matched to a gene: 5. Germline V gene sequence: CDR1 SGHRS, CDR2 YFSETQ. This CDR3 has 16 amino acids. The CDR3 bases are TGCGCCAGCACCACCGGGACTAGCGGGAGCACAGATACGCAGTATTTT. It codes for CASTTGTSGSTDTQYF.

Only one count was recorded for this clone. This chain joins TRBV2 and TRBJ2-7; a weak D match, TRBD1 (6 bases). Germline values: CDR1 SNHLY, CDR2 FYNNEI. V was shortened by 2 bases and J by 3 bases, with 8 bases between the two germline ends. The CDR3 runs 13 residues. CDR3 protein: CASSEWTDYEQYF. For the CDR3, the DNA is TGTGCCAGCAGTGAATGGACAGACTACGAGCAGTACTTC. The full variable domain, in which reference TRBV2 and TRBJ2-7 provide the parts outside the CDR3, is EPEVTQTPSHQVTQMGQEVILRCVPISNHLYFYWYRQILGQKVEFLVSFYNNEISEKSEIFDDQFSVERPDGSNFTLKIRSTKLEDSAMYFCASSEWTDYEQYFGPGTRLTVT.

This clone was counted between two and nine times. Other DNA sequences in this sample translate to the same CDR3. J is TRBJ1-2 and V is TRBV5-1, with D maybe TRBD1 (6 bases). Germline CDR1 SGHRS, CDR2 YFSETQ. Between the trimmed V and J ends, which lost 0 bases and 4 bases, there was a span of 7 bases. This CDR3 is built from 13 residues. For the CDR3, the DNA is TGCGCCAGCAGCTTGGACAGGGCCTATGGCTACACCTTC. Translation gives CASSLDRAYGYTF.

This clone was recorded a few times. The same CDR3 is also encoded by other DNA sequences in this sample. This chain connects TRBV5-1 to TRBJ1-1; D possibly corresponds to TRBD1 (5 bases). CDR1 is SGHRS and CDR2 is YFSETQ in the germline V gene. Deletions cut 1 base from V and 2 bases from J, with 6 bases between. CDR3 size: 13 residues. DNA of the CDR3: TGCGCCAGCAGCTTGCAGGGAAACACTGAAGCTTTCTTT. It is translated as CASSLQGNTEAFF.

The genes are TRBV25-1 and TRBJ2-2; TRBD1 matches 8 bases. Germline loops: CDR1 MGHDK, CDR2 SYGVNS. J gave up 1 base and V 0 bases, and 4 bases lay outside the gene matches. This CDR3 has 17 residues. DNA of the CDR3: TGTGCCAGCAGTGAATACAAGGGGACAGGGAACACCGGGGAGCTGTTTTTT. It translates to CASSEYKGTGNTGELFF.

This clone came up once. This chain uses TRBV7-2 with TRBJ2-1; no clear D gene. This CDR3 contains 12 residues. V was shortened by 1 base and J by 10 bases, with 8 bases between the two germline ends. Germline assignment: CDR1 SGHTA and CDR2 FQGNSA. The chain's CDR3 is CASSLVSVEQFF. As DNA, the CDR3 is TGTGCCAGCAGCTTAGTTTCTGTGGAGCAGTTCTTC.

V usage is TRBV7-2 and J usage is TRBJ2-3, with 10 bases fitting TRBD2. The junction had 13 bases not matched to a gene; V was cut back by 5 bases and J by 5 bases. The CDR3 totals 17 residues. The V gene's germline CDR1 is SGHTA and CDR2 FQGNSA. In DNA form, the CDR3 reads TGTGCCAGCAGCCGACGCAGAGCGGGAGGGATTTTAGATACGCAGTATTTT. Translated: CASSRRRAGGILDTQYF.

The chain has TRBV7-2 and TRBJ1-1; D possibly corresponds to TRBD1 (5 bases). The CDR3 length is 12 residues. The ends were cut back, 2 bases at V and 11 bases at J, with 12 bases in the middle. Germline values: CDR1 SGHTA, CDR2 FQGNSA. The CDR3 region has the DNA TGTGCCAGCAGCTTAAGACTCAACAGGGCTTTCTTT. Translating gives CASSLRLNRAFF.

The DNA for the CDR3 is TGTGCCAGCACCCCCCAGGGAACAACTAATGAAAAACTGTTTTTT. This codes for CASTPQGTTNEKLFF. This chain connects TRBV25-1 to TRBJ1-4; a possible D gene is TRBD1 (5 bases). The CDR3 is 15 residues long. Germline V CDR1 and CDR2: MGHDK, SYGVNS. V lost 7 bases and J 0 bases, leaving 12 bases between the germline ends.

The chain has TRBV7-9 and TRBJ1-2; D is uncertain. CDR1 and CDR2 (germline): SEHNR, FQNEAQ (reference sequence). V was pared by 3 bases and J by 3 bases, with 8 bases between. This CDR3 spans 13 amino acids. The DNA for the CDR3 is TGTGCCAGCAGCTTGTACACTGACTATGGCTACACCTTC. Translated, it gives CASSLYTDYGYTF.

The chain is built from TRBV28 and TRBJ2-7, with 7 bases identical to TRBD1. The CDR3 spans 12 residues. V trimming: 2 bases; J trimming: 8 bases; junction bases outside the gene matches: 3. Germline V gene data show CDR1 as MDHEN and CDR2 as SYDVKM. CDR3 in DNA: TGTGCCAGCAGTTTACCGACAGGGCAGCAGTACTTC. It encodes CASSLPTGQQYF.

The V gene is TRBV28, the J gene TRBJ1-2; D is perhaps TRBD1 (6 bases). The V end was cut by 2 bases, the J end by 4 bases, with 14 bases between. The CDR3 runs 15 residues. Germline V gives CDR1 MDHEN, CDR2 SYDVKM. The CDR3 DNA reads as TGTGCCAGCAGTTTACCCCCGGGGGCCGGCTATGGCTACACCTTC. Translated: CASSLPPGAGYGYTF.

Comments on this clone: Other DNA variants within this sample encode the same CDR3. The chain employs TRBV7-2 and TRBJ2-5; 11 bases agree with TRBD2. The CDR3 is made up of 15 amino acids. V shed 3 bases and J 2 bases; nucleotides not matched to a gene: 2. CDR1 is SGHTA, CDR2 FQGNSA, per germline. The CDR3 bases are TGTGCCAGCAGCTTGGGACTAGCGGTACAAGAGACCCAGTACTTC. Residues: CASSLGLAVQETQYF.

The CDR3 region has the DNA TGTGCCAGCAGTGCTCACAGGGCAACTAATGAAAAACTGTTTTTT. Amino acid sequence: CASSAHRATNEKLFF. This sequence joins TRBV27 and TRBJ1-4, with a weak D call TRBD1 (6 bases). The CDR3 runs 15 residues. Trimming pared 5 bases from V and 0 bases from J, leaving 10 bases between. Per the germline V gene, CDR1 is MNHEY and CDR2 is SMNVEV (reference sequence).

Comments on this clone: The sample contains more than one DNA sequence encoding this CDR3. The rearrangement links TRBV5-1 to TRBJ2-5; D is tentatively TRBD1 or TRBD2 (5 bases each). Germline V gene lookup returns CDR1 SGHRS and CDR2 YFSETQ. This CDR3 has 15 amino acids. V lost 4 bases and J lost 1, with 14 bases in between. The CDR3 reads CASSPGTALQETQYF. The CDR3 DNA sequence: TGCGCCAGCAGCCCTGGGACCGCACTCCAAGAGACCCAGTACTTC.

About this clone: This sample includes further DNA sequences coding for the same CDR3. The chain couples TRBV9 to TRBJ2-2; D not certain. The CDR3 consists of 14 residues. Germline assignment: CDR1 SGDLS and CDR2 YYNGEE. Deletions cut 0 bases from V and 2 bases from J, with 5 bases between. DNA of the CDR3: TGTGCCAGCAGCGTAGGGCCTAACACCGGGGAGCTGTTTTTT. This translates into CASSVGPNTGELFF.

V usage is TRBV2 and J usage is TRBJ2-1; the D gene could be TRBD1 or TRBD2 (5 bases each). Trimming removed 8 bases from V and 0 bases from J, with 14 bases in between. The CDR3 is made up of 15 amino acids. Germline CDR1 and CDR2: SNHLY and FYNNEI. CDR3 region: CASLLEGSSYNEQFF. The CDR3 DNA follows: TGTGCCAGCCTACTAGAGGGGAGCTCCTACAATGAGCAGTTCTTC.